One sample yielded the 26 T cell receptor beta chains listed below, sequenced in a study of blood T cell repertoires in COVID-19. The data were produced by immunoSEQ multiplex PCR, yet TCRdb's version contains in-frame clones alone and is incomplete. The profile covers 150,000 to 200,000 clones, with roughly 80% appearing a single time and about 2.7% taken by the ten largest. The specimen sequenced was peripheral blood. The receptors were sampled from a human donor with acute or convalescent COVID-19. The donor label of this sample is uncertain.

The chain employs TRBV11-2 and TRBJ1-5, with TRBD1 identical over 7 bases. V lost 5 bases, J lost 5 bases, and 15 bases stayed unmatched. Germline V CDR1 and CDR2: SGHAT, FQNNGV. This CDR3 has 17 residues. CDR3 sequence reads: CASSPLVTRDSYQPQHF. The CDR3, as DNA: TGTGCCAGCAGCCCGCTTGTTACCCGGGACAGCTATCAGCCCCAGCATTTT.

The chain joins TRBV7-9 to TRBJ1-3; maybe TRBD1 (6 bases). The germline gives CDR1 SEHNR, CDR2 FQNEAQ (reference sequence). Trimming took 5 bases from V and 6 from J, leaving 14 bases between them. The CDR3 spans 14 residues. The CDR3: CASSRGQGINTIYF. CDR3 bases: TGTGCCAGCAGCCGCGGGCAGGGGATAAACACCATATATTTT.

The rearrangement links TRBV10-3 to TRBJ2-2; D perhaps matches TRBD1 (5 bases). The V end lost 3 bases, the J end lost 5 bases, and 16 bases lay between the germline ends. The CDR3 length is 16 residues. The germline gives CDR1 ENHRY, CDR2 SYGVKD. CDR3 nucleotides: TGTGCCATCAGTGAACGCCAAGACAGCCGAACCGGGGAGCTGTTTTTT. Residues: CAISERQDSRTGELFF.

The V gene is TRBV6-6, the J gene TRBJ2-3; 11 nucleotides match TRBD2. The J segment lost 3 bases and the V segment lost 5 bases, leaving 4 bases of the junction unmatched. Germline V CDR1 and CDR2: MNHNY, SVGAGI (reference sequence). The CDR3 extends over 15 amino acids. The CDR3 loop reads CASSRGTSGTDTQYF. In nucleotides, the CDR3 is TGTGCCAGCAGTCGGGGGACTAGCGGAACAGATACGCAGTATTTT.

V is TRBV28 and J is TRBJ2-7; TRBD2 agrees at 13 bases. CDR3 length: 16 amino acids. J lost 2 bases, V lost 3 bases, and 4 bases had no gene match. Germline-derived CDR1 and CDR2 are MDHEN and SYDVKM. CDR3 DNA: TGTGCCAGCAGTTTCACTAGCGGGAGGGGGCCCTACGAGCAGTACTTC. Protein sequence: CASSFTSGRGPYEQYF. Using reference TRBV28 and TRBJ2-7 for the parts outside the CDR3, the full variable domain is DVKVTQSSRYLVKRTGEKVFLECVQDMDHENMFWYRQDPGLGLRLIYFSYDVKMKEKGDIPEGYSVSREKKERFSLILESASTNQTSMYLCASSFTSGRGPYEQYFGPGTRLTVT.

This chain connects TRBV7-9 to TRBJ2-1, with 8 positions matching TRBD1. The trim removed 2 bases at V and 0 bases at J, leaving 12 bases unmatched. The CDR3 runs to 19 residues. Looked up from germline, CDR1 is SEHNR and CDR2 is FQNEAQ (reference sequence). This chain's CDR3 is CASSLRGPTGASSYNEQFF. CDR3 DNA: TGTGCCAGCAGCTTAAGGGGCCCGACAGGGGCCAGCTCCTACAATGAGCAGTTCTTC.

This clone came up a few times. This sequence joins TRBV5-1 and TRBJ1-2; tentative D call: TRBD1 (5 bases). This CDR3 comprises 14 residues. Germline V lookup: CDR1 SGHRS, CDR2 YFSETQ. Trimming pared 4 bases from V and 0 bases from J, leaving 10 bases between. CDR3 nucleotides: TGCGCCAGCAGCCCGAGACAGACTAACTATGGCTACACCTTC. Translated, it gives CASSPRQTNYGYTF.

V is TRBV11-3 and J is TRBJ2-3; D unclear. V gave up 3 bases and J gave up 5 bases, with 9 bases separating them. The germline V gene encodes CDR1 SGHNT and CDR2 YENEEA. The CDR3 runs 13 residues. CDR3 sequence: CASSFGSLDTQYF. The CDR3 DNA is TGTGCCAGCAGCTTTGGTAGCCTAGATACGCAGTATTTT.

This rearrangement joins TRBV7-3 to TRBJ1-6; 9 nucleotides match TRBD1. This CDR3 spans 14 amino acids. Germline CDR1 SGHTA, CDR2 FQGTGA. Trimming removed 5 bases from V and 7 bases from J; junction bases left unmatched: 3. The CDR3 DNA reads as TGTGCCAGCAGCGCCGACAGGGGGAATTCACCCCTCCACTTT. Its translation: CASSADRGNSPLHF.

This clone has more than one count but fewer than ten. The V and J genes are TRBV6-5 and TRBJ1-6, with D possibly matching TRBD1 (5 bases). V was cut by 1 base and J by 6 bases, with 7 bases left in between. The CDR3 runs to 14 residues. CDR1 is MNHEY and CDR2 is SVGAGI in the germline V gene. CDR3 bases: TGTGCCAGCAGTTACTACCAGGGTAATTCACCCCTCCACTTT. This codes for CASSYYQGNSPLHF.

This clone was seen more than once but under ten times. The chain recombines TRBV28 with TRBJ1-1; D is unresolved. Germline values: CDR1 MDHEN, CDR2 SYDVKM. This CDR3 region has 14 residues. Between the trimmed V and J ends, which lost 6 bases and 0 bases, there was a span of 11 bases. The CDR3 coding sequence is TGTGCCAGCAGCCCGCCCAGGTTGAACACTGAAGCTTTCTTT. Translated, it gives CASSPPRLNTEAFF.

The J gene is TRBJ2-3, the V gene TRBV6-5; 7 nucleotides align to TRBD1. CDR1 MNHEY and CDR2 SVGAGI come from the germline V gene. CDR3 length: 14 residues. Trimming took 5 bases from V and 0 from J; bases not matched to a gene: 2. The CDR3, as DNA: TGTGCCAGCAGTAACAGGGGCAGCACAGATACGCAGTATTTT. Translated: CASSNRGSTDTQYF.

The CDR3, as DNA: TGTGCCAGCAGTCGCGCGGGGGAGGGTGAAAAACTGTTTTTT. Protein product: CASSRAGEGEKLFF. The V and J genes are TRBV6-5 and TRBJ1-4; D is perhaps TRBD1 (5 bases). The CDR3 loop spans 14 amino acids. Trimming took 5 bases from V and 7 from J, leaving 14 bases between them. Germline V lookup: CDR1 MNHEY, CDR2 SVGAGI.

DNA of the CDR3: TGTGCCAGCAGCCAAGCGGGAGCCTCGAACACTGAAGCTTTCTTT. It translates to CASSQAGASNTEAFF. The V and J genes are TRBV3-1 (or the pseudogene TRBV3-2) and TRBJ1-1; no firm D call. V gave up 1 base and J gave up 1 base, with 10 bases separating them. This CDR3 comprises 15 residues. Germline V CDR1 and CDR2: LGHDT, YNNKEL (reference sequence).

The chain uses TRBV29-1 and TRBJ1-4, with D possibly TRBD1 on 5 matching bases. CDR1 and CDR2 from the germline V gene are SQVTM and ANQGSEA. CDR3 length equals 12 residues. V lost 4 bases, J lost 3 bases, and 6 bases lay in between. The chain's CDR3 is CSVAGPNEKLFF. CDR3 nucleotides: TGCAGCGTTGCAGGGCCTAATGAAAAACTGTTTTTT. Looking up the rest from reference TRBV29-1 and TRBJ1-4 gives the full variable domain: SAVISQKPSRDICQRGTSLTIQCQVDSQVTMMFWYRQQPGQSLTLIATANQGSEATYESGFVIDKFPISRPNLTFSTLTVSNMSPEDSSIYLCSVAGPNEKLFFGSGTQLSVL.

The CDR3 protein is CASTRTGGRGYTF. CDR3 bases: TGTGCCAGTACTAGGACAGGGGGACGTGGCTACACCTTC. The gene calls are TRBV19 and TRBJ1-2; 10 bases are shared with TRBD1. The germline V gene has CDR1 LNHDA and CDR2 SQIVND (reference sequence). This CDR3 is 13 amino acids long. V gave up 7 bases and J gave up 7 bases; unmatched junction bases: 6.

This clone appeared a single time. The rearrangement links TRBV7-9 to TRBJ2-3; tentative D call: TRBD2 (5 bases). The CDR3 loop spans 15 amino acids. Germline lookup yields CDR1 SEHNR and CDR2 FQNEAQ (reference sequence). V dropped 4 bases and J dropped 2 bases, with 13 bases sitting between them. The CDR3 nucleotides are TGTGCCAGCAGCTCCAGACTATCTAACACAGATACGCAGTATTTT. Translation gives CASSSRLSNTDTQYF.

The V gene is TRBV19, the J gene TRBJ1-3, with 8 bases lining up with TRBD1. V was pared by 6 bases and J by 0 bases, with 13 bases of the junction left unmatched. CDR1 and CDR2 from the germline V gene are LNHDA and SQIVND (reference sequence). The CDR3 spans 18 residues. CDR3 protein: CASSADRDPYHSGNTIYF. The CDR3 DNA follows: TGTGCCAGTAGCGCGGACAGGGACCCCTACCACTCTGGAAACACCATATATTTT.

The chain joins TRBV4-1 to TRBJ2-5, with unresolved D. Trimming left V 0 bases short and J 5 bases short, with 13 bases between. CDR1 and CDR2 (germline): MGHRA, YSYEKL. The CDR3 runs 15 residues. CDR3 nucleotide sequence: TGCGCCAGCAGCCAAGATATCAACCTGAGGGAGACCCAGTACTTC. Amino acids: CASSQDINLRETQYF.

The rearrangement joins TRBV3-1 (or the pseudogene TRBV3-2) to TRBJ1-2; maybe TRBD1 (5 bases). The V end lost 4 bases, the J end lost 2 bases, and 14 bases lay between the germline ends. CDR1 and CDR2 (germline): LGHDT, YNNKEL (reference sequence). This CDR3 is built from 15 residues. For the CDR3, the DNA is TGTGCCAGCAGCCTCTCGCCGCAGGGAAACTATGGCTACACCTTC. As protein: CASSLSPQGNYGYTF.

This clone was seen a few times. Other nucleotide sequences in the sample specify the same CDR3. The chain combines TRBV30 with TRBJ1-2; tentative D call: TRBD1 (5 bases). Trimming shortened V by 0 bases and J by 4 bases, and 9 bases separated the two germline ends. The germline gives CDR1 GTSNPN, CDR2 SVGIG (reference sequence). The CDR3 length is 13 residues. In DNA, the CDR3 is TGTGCCTGGAGTGTTCGGGGGAGCTATGGCTACACCTTC. This codes for CAWSVRGSYGYTF.

V gene TRBV2 combines with J gene TRBJ2-5; TRBD2 aligns across 8 bases. The ends lost 6 bases at V and 2 bases at J; junction bases unmatched: 8. Germline CDR1 and CDR2: SNHLY and FYNNEI. The CDR3 length is 15 residues. The CDR3 DNA reads TGTGCCAGCAGCCGATCGGGGGGGATGCAAGAGACCCAGTACTTC. Translation: CASSRSGGMQETQYF.

The chain joins TRBV10-1 to TRBJ2-2; maybe TRBD1 (5 bases). Germline values: CDR1 WNHNN, CDR2 SYGVQD (reference sequence). V gave up 5 bases and J gave up 0 bases, with 7 bases separating them. This CDR3 region has 14 residues. This chain's CDR3 is CASSPRANTGELFF. The CDR3 nucleotides are TGCGCCAGCAGTCCCAGGGCGAACACCGGGGAGCTGTTTTTT.

This clone was detected a few times. This chain links TRBV5-1 with TRBJ1-2; TRBD1 aligns across 10 bases. Trimming at V came to 6 bases and at J to 1 base, leaving 3 bases not matched to a gene. The CDR3 has 14 residues. Germline-derived CDR1 and CDR2 are SGHRS and YFSETQ. The CDR3 coding sequence is TGCGCCAGCACGGGGACAGGGGATAACTATGGCTACACCTTC. Translation: CASTGTGDNYGYTF.

This clone was counted once. V and J are TRBV3-1 (or the pseudogene TRBV3-2) and TRBJ1-1; D is perhaps TRBD1 (6 bases). CDR1 LGHDT and CDR2 YNNKEL come from the germline V gene (reference sequence). Trimming stripped 6 bases from V and 4 bases from J, with 18 bases between. The CDR3 is made up of 15 amino acids. The CDR3 DNA reads as TGTGCCAGCAGGGCAGGGGACGCCCCCGGCACTGAAGCTTTCTTT. Translation: CASRAGDAPGTEAFF.

The chain combines TRBV11-2 with TRBJ1-6, with D uncertain. V lost 6 bases and J 7 bases, leaving 10 bases between the germline ends. This CDR3 region has 13 residues. Germline CDR1 is SGHAT and CDR2 is FQNNGV. The CDR3 loop is CASSPPGNSPLHF. In DNA form, the CDR3 reads TGTGCCAGCAGTCCCCCGGGGAATTCACCCCTCCACTTT.